Listed here are 10 T cell receptor beta chains from one sample, sequenced in a study of chemoradiotherapy in HPV16-positive cancers. Produced via immunoSEQ multiplex PCR; TCRdb's table is partial and in-frame only. The sample has about 35,000 clones; 70% to 90% are singletons. The sequencing here drew on blood, taken from a patient who underwent chemoradiotherapy. All receptors derive from a human donor with HPV-associated anogenital cancer.

This rearrangement joins TRBV20-1 to TRBJ1-2, with TRBD1 as a possible D gene (5 bases). Germline V CDR1 and CDR2: DFQATT, SNEGSKA (reference sequence). The V end lost 0 bases, the J end lost 10 bases, and 9 bases lay between the germline ends. This CDR3 has 11 residues. CDR3 sequence reads: CSARDAGDYTF. CDR3 in DNA: TGCAGTGCTAGAGACGCGGGGGACTACACCTTC.

The chain recombines TRBV7-9 with TRBJ1-1; TRBD1 is a possible D gene (6 bases). V shed 5 bases and J shed 10 bases, with 23 bases lying between them. Germline V lookup: CDR1 SEHNR, CDR2 FQNEAQ (reference sequence). CDR3 length: 15 amino acids. CDR3 protein: CASSDAGEGGRGAFF. The CDR3, as DNA: TGTGCCAGCAGCGACGCAGGGGAAGGGGGTCGAGGAGCTTTCTTT.

This chain links TRBV2 with TRBJ1-5; D ambiguous. V was clipped by 3 bases and J by 7 bases, with 13 bases between them. The CDR3 has 14 residues. Germline CDR1 reads SNHLY; CDR2 reads FYNNEI. The CDR3 nucleotides are TGTGCCAGCAGTGAGAACAGCCTCGACCAGCCCCAGCATTTT. Its translation: CASSENSLDQPQHF.

This chain connects TRBV7-2 to TRBJ2-7; a weak D match, TRBD1 (5 bases). The CDR3 runs 14 residues. Trimming removed 1 base from V and 4 bases from J, with 11 bases in between. Germline V gives CDR1 SGHTA, CDR2 FQGNSA. The CDR3 protein is CASSLDAQGYEQYF. The CDR3 DNA reads as TGTGCCAGCAGCTTAGATGCCCAGGGTTACGAGCAGTACTTC. The variable domain in full, with the rest retrieved from reference TRBV7-2 and TRBJ2-7, is GAGVSQSPSNKVTEKGKDVELRCDPISGHTALYWYRQSLGQGLEFLIYFQGNSAPDKSGLPSDRFSAERTGGSVSTLTIQRTQQEDSAVYLCASSLDAQGYEQYFGPGTRLTVT.

The chain combines TRBV7-9 with TRBJ2-7; possibly TRBD1 for D (6 bases). The CDR3 is 11 amino acids. The V end was cut by 5 bases, the J end by 6 bases, with 8 bases between. Germline V gives CDR1 SEHNR, CDR2 FQNEAQ (reference sequence). CDR3 in amino acids: CASSGQIEQYF. As DNA, the CDR3 is TGTGCCAGCAGCGGACAGATCGAGCAGTACTTC.

The chain uses TRBV27 and TRBJ2-7; D perhaps matches TRBD1 (5 bases). The germline gives CDR1 MNHEY, CDR2 SMNVEV (reference sequence). Trimming cost V 4 bases and J 3 bases, with 19 bases left between them. The CDR3 spans 16 residues. The CDR3 is CASSSTTGPVRYEQYF. CDR3 bases: TGTGCCAGCAGTTCCACTACAGGCCCAGTACGCTACGAGCAGTACTTC.

This clone was counted only a few times. The chain employs TRBV5-1 and TRBJ1-2, with D maybe TRBD1 (6 bases). Germline V gene sequence: CDR1 SGHRS, CDR2 YFSETQ. V lost 5 bases and J 2 bases, leaving 13 bases between the germline ends. There are 14 residues in the CDR3. In DNA, the CDR3 is TGCGCCAGCAGTTGGACAGCGTCCAACTATGGCTACACCTTC. Protein sequence: CASSWTASNYGYTF.

In this sample, this clone turned up once. The chain recombines TRBV11-2 with TRBJ2-5; 9 bases match TRBD2. V lost 2 bases to trimming and J lost 5 bases; unmatched junction nucleotides: 9. The CDR3 sequence is 16 residues long. Germline CDR1 is SGHAT and CDR2 is FQNNGV. The CDR3 bases are TGTGCCAGCAGCTTATCCGCGGGGGGGGCGTGGGAGACCCAGTACTTC. Protein sequence: CASSLSAGGAWETQYF.

The chain employs TRBV28 and TRBJ1-5, with D possibly matching TRBD1 (5 bases). Germline loops: CDR1 MDHEN, CDR2 SYDVKM. V was trimmed by 1 base and J by 5 bases, leaving 9 bases between them. CDR3 size: 14 residues. CDR3 in DNA: TGTGCCAGCAGTTTATCAGGGCTCCATCAGCCCCAGCATTTT. Its translation: CASSLSGLHQPQHF.

The chain carries TRBV5-4 and TRBJ1-2, with D unclear. V was pared by 0 bases and J by 2 bases, with 11 bases between. CDR1 is SGHNT, CDR2 YYREEE, per germline (reference sequence). This CDR3 comprises 15 residues. CDR3: CASSLGGHINYGYTF. The DNA of the CDR3 is TGTGCCAGCAGCTTGGGCGGGCATATAAACTATGGCTACACCTTC. The variable domain in full, with the rest retrieved from reference TRBV5-4 and TRBJ1-2, is ETGVTQSPTHLIKTRGQQVTLRCSSQSGHNTVSWYQQALGQGPQFIFQYYREEENGRGNFPPRFSGLQFPNYSSELNVNALELDDSALYLCASSLGGHINYGYTFGSGTRLTVV.